A single sample gave rise to the 18 T cell receptor beta chains below, sequenced in a study of blood T cell repertoires in COVID-19. Repertoires were generated with immunoSEQ multiplex PCR, while TCRdb's copy carries only in-frame clones and drops some. The sample lists fewer than 350,000 clones, 80% to 90% occurring once. Sequenced material: PBMCs or T cells enriched from blood (not recorded which). These receptors all stem from a woman aged 25 to 39 with acute COVID-19.

This chain joins TRBV28 and TRBJ1-1, with 9 bases aligning to TRBD1. V was clipped by 5 bases and J by 5 bases; unmatched bases: 6. The germline V gene has CDR1 MDHEN and CDR2 SYDVKM. CDR3 length: 14 amino acids. CDR3: CASSPTGGVTEAFF. The CDR3 nucleotides are TGTGCCAGCAGTCCGACAGGGGGAGTTACTGAAGCTTTCTTT.

The genes are TRBV28 and TRBJ2-3; 8 bases map to TRBD1. Germline CDR1 reads MDHEN; CDR2 reads SYDVKM. V gave up 3 bases and J gave up 3 bases; unmatched junction bases: 2. This CDR3 comprises 14 residues. CDR3 protein: CASSLDRVTDTQYF. The DNA of the CDR3 is TGTGCCAGCAGTTTGGACAGGGTAACAGATACGCAGTATTTT.

The J gene is TRBJ2-7, the V gene TRBV6-5; a possible D gene is TRBD1 (6 bases). Deletions cut 6 bases from V and 5 bases from J, with 14 bases between. Germline V lookup: CDR1 MNHEY, CDR2 SVGAGI. The CDR3 runs 13 residues. The CDR3 DNA reads TGTGCCAGCAGGGACAGCCTACCGAACGAGCAGTACTTC. This encodes CASRDSLPNEQYF.

The chain couples TRBV2 to TRBJ2-2; TRBD1 agrees at 7 bases. The CDR3 contains 14 residues. CDR1 and CDR2 from the germline V gene are SNHLY and FYNNEI. V lost 7 bases and J lost 7; bases outside the gene matches: 9. The CDR3 nucleotides are TGTGCCAGCACTTCGACAGGGATGGGCGGGGAGCTGTTTTTT. It specifies CASTSTGMGGELFF. Looking up the rest from reference TRBV2 and TRBJ2-2 gives the full variable domain: EPEVTQTPSHQVTQMGQEVILRCVPISNHLYFYWYRQILGQKVEFLVSFYNNEISEKSEIFDDQFSVERPDGSNFTLKIRSTKLEDSAMYFCASTSTGMGGELFFGEGSRLTVL.

The J gene is TRBJ1-2, the V gene TRBV7-2; perhaps TRBD1 as D (5 bases). The V and J ends lost 0 bases and 8 bases respectively, with 10 bases between them. Germline V gene lookup returns CDR1 SGHTA and CDR2 FQGNSA. CDR3 length: 13 amino acids. In DNA form, the CDR3 reads TGTGCCAGCAGCTTAGCGGACATCGGAGGCTACACCTTC. This sequence encodes CASSLADIGGYTF. Full variable domain (missing parts from reference TRBV7-2 and TRBJ1-2): GAGVSQSPSNKVTEKGKDVELRCDPISGHTALYWYRQSLGQGLEFLIYFQGNSAPDKSGLPSDRFSAERTGGSVSTLTIQRTQQEDSAVYLCASSLADIGGYTFGSGTRLTVV.

This clone was found once. The chain has TRBV7-9 and TRBJ1-5; D ambiguous. This CDR3 spans 12 amino acids. The V and J ends lost 8 bases and 6 bases respectively, with 11 bases between them. The germline gives CDR1 SEHNR, CDR2 FQNEAQ (reference sequence). CDR3 DNA: TGTGCCAGCGGGGAAGGGAGTCAGCCCCAGCATTTT. It codes for CASGEGSQPQHF.

The chain has TRBV18 and TRBJ1-4; D might be TRBD1 (6 bases). Germline lookup yields CDR1 KGHSH and CDR2 LQKENI. V was cut by 3 bases and J by 4 bases, with 9 bases left in between. The length of the CDR3 is 14 residues. The CDR3 DNA reads as TGTGCCAGCTCACCCGGGGGGCTTAATGAAAAACTGTTTTTT. Protein: CASSPGGLNEKLFF. Full variable domain (rest looked up from reference TRBV18 and TRBJ1-4): NAGVMQNPRHLVRRRGQEARLRCSPMKGHSHVYWYRQLPEEGLKFMVYLQKENIIDESGMPKERFSAEFPKEGPSILRIQQVVRGDSAAYFCASSPGGLNEKLFFGSGTQLSVL.

This clone was found a few times. This sequence joins TRBV27 and TRBJ1-5; 7 bases fit TRBD1. CDR1 and CDR2 (germline): MNHEY, SMNVEV (reference sequence). The CDR3 runs to 14 residues. V was clipped by 2 bases and J by 5 bases; unmatched bases: 3. This chain's CDR3 is CASSLRGPHQPQHF. CDR3 nucleotide sequence: TGTGCCAGCAGTTTAAGGGGGCCTCATCAGCCCCAGCATTTT.

This chain links TRBV7-2 with TRBJ1-2; 7 nucleotides align to TRBD1. From germline, CDR1 is SGHTA and CDR2 FQGNSA. This CDR3 has 13 residues. Trimming removed 1 base from V and 4 bases from J; junction bases left unmatched: 0. The CDR3 DNA sequence: TGTGCCAGCAGCTTAGGACAGGGCTATGGCTACACCTTC. It encodes CASSLGQGYGYTF.

This chain links TRBV4-2 with TRBJ1-2; unclear D gene. Germline values: CDR1 LGHNA, CDR2 YNFKEQ. Trimming left V 0 bases short and J 1 base short, with 12 bases between. There are 16 residues in the CDR3. In DNA, the CDR3 is TGTGCCAGCAGCCAAGAACTAGCAGACATTAACTATGGCTACACCTTC. Its protein product is CASSQELADINYGYTF.

The rearrangement links TRBV28 to TRBJ2-6; perhaps TRBD2 as D (7 bases). The germline V gene encodes CDR1 MDHEN and CDR2 SYDVKM. The CDR3 is 17 residues long. The V end lost 7 bases, the J end lost 2 bases, and 18 bases lay between the germline ends. CDR3 residues: CASTPGWGGAGANVLTF. Here the CDR3 DNA reads TGTGCCAGCACCCCTGGGTGGGGGGGCGCTGGGGCCAACGTCCTGACTTTC. Combining the CDR3 with reference TRBV28 and TRBJ2-6 gives the whole variable domain DVKVTQSSRYLVKRTGEKVFLECVQDMDHENMFWYRQDPGLGLRLIYFSYDVKMKEKGDIPEGYSVSREKKERFSLILESASTNQTSMYLCASTPGWGGAGANVLTFGAGSRLTVL.

This chain links TRBV14 with TRBJ2-1, with 8 bases that match TRBD2. CDR1 and CDR2 (germline): SGHDN, FVKESK. CDR3 length equals 15 residues. V gave up 4 bases and J gave up 0 bases; unmatched junction bases: 2. CDR3 DNA sequence: TGTGCCAGCAGCCTAGGGACTAGCTCCTACAATGAGCAGTTCTTC. Protein sequence: CASSLGTSSYNEQFF.

Comment on this clone: A junction end diverges from the germline sequence, so it may reflect a read error. The gene calls are TRBV11-2 and TRBJ2-7; D gene uncertain. The CDR3 length is 16 residues. The germline V gene has CDR1 SGHAT and CDR2 FQNNGV. The CDR3 sequence: CASSASPPSGSHEQYF. The CDR3 region has the DNA TGTGCCAGCAGCGCCTCCCCACCCAGTGGCTCCCACGAGCAGTACTTC.

V gene TRBV2 combines with J gene TRBJ2-3; 10 bases are shared with TRBD2. This CDR3 is built from 15 residues. J gave up 5 bases and V 5 bases, and 7 bases lay outside the gene matches. The germline gives CDR1 SNHLY, CDR2 FYNNEI. The CDR3 loop is CASSMLAGEGDTQYF. In nucleotides, the CDR3 is TGTGCCAGCAGTATGCTAGCGGGAGAAGGAGATACGCAGTATTTT.

The J gene is TRBJ2-7, the V gene TRBV4-1; no clear D gene. CDR3 size: 16 residues. Germline V gene lookup returns CDR1 MGHRA and CDR2 YSYEKL. Trimming left V 0 bases short and J 5 bases short, with 17 bases between. CDR3 nucleotide sequence: TGCGCCAGCAGCCAAGACTCGACGGAGAGATTCCACGAGCAGTACTTC. It encodes CASSQDSTERFHEQYF.

This chain uses TRBV6-5 with TRBJ2-1; TRBD2 aligns across 10 bases. There are 15 residues in the CDR3. Trimming removed 8 bases from V and 5 bases from J; junction bases left unmatched: 9. Per germline, CDR1 MNHEY and CDR2 SVGAGI. CDR3 in DNA: TGTGCCAGCGACGATTGGACTAGCGGTAACAATGAGCAGTTCTTC. Amino acid sequence: CASDDWTSGNNEQFF.

The chain couples TRBV7-2 to TRBJ2-3, with 10 nucleotides matching TRBD2. V shed 5 bases and J 3 bases; nucleotides not matched to a gene: 14. CDR3 length: 18 residues. The germline CDR1 and CDR2 sequences are SGHTA and FQGNSA. CDR3 DNA: TGTGCCAGCAGCGGGCGGAGCGGGAGGGCCTCTCCGACAGATACGCAGTATTTT. This codes for CASSGRSGRASPTDTQYF. Full variable domain (rest looked up from reference TRBV7-2 and TRBJ2-3): GAGVSQSPSNKVTEKGKDVELRCDPISGHTALYWYRQSLGQGLEFLIYFQGNSAPDKSGLPSDRFSAERTGGSVSTLTIQRTQQEDSAVYLCASSGRSGRASPTDTQYFGPGTRLTVL.

The CDR3, as DNA: TGTGCCAGCTGGATAGGGCAGGGGGCGGGGGAGCAGTACTTC. Amino acids: CASWIGQGAGEQYF. The chain joins TRBV6-5 to TRBJ2-7; TRBD1 matches at 8 bases. The CDR3 is 14 amino acids. Germline CDR1 and CDR2: MNHEY and SVGAGI. The J segment lost 7 bases and the V segment lost 8 bases, leaving 13 bases of the junction unmatched.